This passage covers 7 T cell receptor beta chains from one sample sequenced in a study of cytotoxic CD8 clonotypes in ibrutinib-treated CLL. Assay used: immunoSEQ multiplex PCR; TCRdb lists only in-frame clones, some missing. In the table there are 120,000 to 150,000 clones, approximately 75% of which are singletons. Specimen: PBMCs, collected after 12 months of ibrutinib treatment. The receptors here all came from a human donor with chronic lymphocytic leukemia.

This clone was observed a few times. The chain is built from TRBV14 and TRBJ2-7, with D unclear. This CDR3 has 11 amino acids. Trimming took 5 bases from V and 4 from J, leaving 6 bases between them. The germline V gene encodes CDR1 SGHDN and CDR2 FVKESK. Written as DNA, the CDR3 is TGTGCCAGCAGCGCGAAATACGAGCAGTACTTC. This encodes CASSAKYEQYF.

V usage is TRBV30 and J usage is TRBJ2-1, with D maybe TRBD2 (5 bases). With 2 bases removed from V and 0 bases from J, the gap between germline ends came to 17 bases. Germline lookup yields CDR1 GTSNPN and CDR2 SVGIG (reference sequence). This CDR3 is built from 17 residues. CDR3 in amino acids: CAWSTSRLPSSYNEQFF. The CDR3 bases are TGTGCCTGGAGTACCTCTAGACTACCTAGCTCCTACAATGAGCAGTTCTTC.

The chain combines TRBV28 with TRBJ2-7, with 10 bases aligning to TRBD2. Germline V CDR1 and CDR2: MDHEN, SYDVKM. With 8 bases clipped from V and 0 bases from J, the junction kept 7 bases outside the gene matches. This CDR3 is 15 amino acids long. CDR3 region: CASARTSGPSYEQYF. The CDR3 nucleotides are TGTGCCAGCGCAAGGACTAGCGGACCCTCCTACGAGCAGTACTTC.

This clone was recorded only once. The CDR3 region is CASSQGAAGGPGEQFF. The CDR3 coding sequence is TGCGCCAGCAGCCAAGGTGCAGCGGGAGGGCCTGGCGAGCAGTTCTTC. V is TRBV4-3 and J is TRBJ2-1, with 10 bases fitting TRBD2. V lost 1 base to trimming and J lost 10 bases; unmatched junction nucleotides: 10. The germline V gene has CDR1 LGHNA and CDR2 YSLEER. There are 16 residues in the CDR3.

This clone is labeled as medium-sized (0.01 to 0.1%). The CDR3 DNA follows: TGCGCCAGCAGCCCCGAGGCGAGGGGTTCACCCCTCCACTTT. Translation: CASSPEARGSPLHF. The chain is built from TRBV5-1 and TRBJ1-6; a possible D gene is TRBD1 (5 bases). Trimming shortened V by 4 bases and J by 9 bases, and 14 bases separated the two germline ends. The CDR3 length is 14 residues. CDR1 is SGHRS and CDR2 is YFSETQ in the germline V gene. Full variable domain (outside the CDR3, taken from reference TRBV5-1 and TRBJ1-6): KAGVTQTPRYLIKTRGQQVTLSCSPISGHRSVSWYQQTPGQGLQFLFEYFSETQRNKGNFPGRFSGRQFSNSRSEMNVSTLELGDSALYLCASSPEARGSPLHFGNGTRLTVT.

The V gene is TRBV13, the J gene TRBJ2-1; 10 nucleotides align to TRBD2. This CDR3 is 17 amino acids long. Germline CDR1 is PRHDT and CDR2 is FYEKMQ (reference sequence). Trimming cost V 2 bases and J 8 bases; bases outside gene matches: 12. The CDR3 DNA reads TGTGCCAGCAGCTTAACACTTTGGGCTAGCGGGAGAGATGAGCAGTTCTTC. Its protein is CASSLTLWASGRDEQFF.

This rearrangement joins TRBV13 to TRBJ2-6, with D perhaps matching TRBD1 or TRBD2 (6 bases each). CDR3 length: 15 residues. The germline CDR1 and CDR2 sequences are PRHDT and FYEKMQ (reference sequence). Trimming removed 5 bases at V and 2 bases at J, with 10 bases between. CDR3 sequence reads: CASSIGGAGANVLTF. The CDR3 bases are TGTGCCAGCAGCATCGGGGGCGCTGGGGCCAACGTCCTGACTTTC.